A selection of T cell receptor beta chains follows, all from one sample in a study of monozygotic twins with inflammatory bowel disease. TCRdb re-called the 5' RACE reads; one entry per CDR3 protein, DNA not given. The sample table includes fewer than 550,000 distinct CDR3 sequences. The sequenced sample was blood. These receptors originate from a human donor with ulcerative colitis or Crohn's disease, or a healthy co-twin of an affected twin (not recorded which). Both conserved end residues are part of each CDR3. Each record gives: J gene, V gene, CDR3 protein.

>TRBJ1-2|TRBV5-4
CASSLVGQNYGYTF
>TRBJ1-6|TRBV14
CASSHGTAYNSPLHF
>TRBJ2-7|TRBV14
CASSPLVPRHNYEQYF
>TRBJ2-1|TRBV20-1
CSAHGTGVNNEQFF
>TRBJ2-1|TRBV20-1
CSARDRGQGAPEQFF
>TRBJ2-2|TRBV5-1
CASSLEGVNTGELFF
>TRBJ1-2|TRBV20-1
CSVHRGANYGYTF
>TRBJ1-1|TRBV6-1
CASVARGERTEAFF
>TRBJ1-2|TRBV15
CATSRDMRDRGLRNTF
>TRBJ2-3|TRBV5-1
CASSHPAVGATDTQYF
>TRBJ2-1|TRBV10-3
CAISETGGPYNEQFF
>TRBJ1-4|TRBV28
CASSNQRVGEKLFF